This entry describes one T cell receptor (beta chain). This specimen belongs to a study of CD8+CD57+ T cells in acquired aplastic anemia. TCR beta VDJ combinations and CDR3 sequences were profiled from genomic DNA. TCRdb ran MiXCR on the reads and lists one entry per CDR3 protein. In the table there are about 270,000 distinct CDR3 sequences, roughly 82% of which are singletons. Those patients picked for sequencing had displayed CD8+CD57+ cell expansion on flow cytometry. Severe acquired aplastic anemia was present in every patient. This TCR derives from a human donor with aplastic anemia. The sequencing input was sorted CD4+, CD8+, or CD8+CD57+ T cells (not recorded which) from PBMCs.

The CDR3 is CASSYRGAEKQYV. CDR3 coding DNA: TGTGCCAGCAGCTATAGAGGCGCGGAGAAGCAATATGTC. This chain connects TRBV2 to TRBJ2-7; D gene unclear. This CDR3 is built from 13 residues. Germline V gene data show CDR1 as SNHLY and CDR2 as FYNNEI.